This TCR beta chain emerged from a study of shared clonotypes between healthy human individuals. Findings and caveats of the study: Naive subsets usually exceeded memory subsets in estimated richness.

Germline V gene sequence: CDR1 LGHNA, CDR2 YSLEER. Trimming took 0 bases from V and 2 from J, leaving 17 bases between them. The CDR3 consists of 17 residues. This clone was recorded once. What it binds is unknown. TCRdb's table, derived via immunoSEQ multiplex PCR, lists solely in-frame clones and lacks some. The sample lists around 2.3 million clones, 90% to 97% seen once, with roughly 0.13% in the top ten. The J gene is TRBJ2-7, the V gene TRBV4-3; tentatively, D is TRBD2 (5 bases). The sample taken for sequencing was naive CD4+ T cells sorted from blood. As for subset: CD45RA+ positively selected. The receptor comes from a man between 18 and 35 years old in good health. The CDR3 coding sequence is TGCGCCAGCAGCCAAGATACGCCGACGGTAGCGCCCTACGAGCAGTACTTC. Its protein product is CASSQDTPTVAPYEQYF.